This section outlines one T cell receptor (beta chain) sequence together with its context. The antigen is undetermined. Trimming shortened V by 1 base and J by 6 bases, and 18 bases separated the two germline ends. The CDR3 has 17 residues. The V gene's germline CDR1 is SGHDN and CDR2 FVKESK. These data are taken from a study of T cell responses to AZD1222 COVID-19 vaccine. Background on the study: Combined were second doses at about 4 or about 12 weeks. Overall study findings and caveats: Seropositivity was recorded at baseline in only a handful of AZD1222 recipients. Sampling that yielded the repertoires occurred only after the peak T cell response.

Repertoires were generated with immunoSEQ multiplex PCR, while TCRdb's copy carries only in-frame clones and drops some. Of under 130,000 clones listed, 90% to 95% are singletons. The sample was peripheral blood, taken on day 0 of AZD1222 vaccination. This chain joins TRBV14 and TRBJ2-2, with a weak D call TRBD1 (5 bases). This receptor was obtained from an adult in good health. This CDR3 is CASSQGAAGRYSGELFF. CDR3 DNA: TGTGCCAGCAGCCAAGGGGCAGCAGGGCGGTACTCCGGGGAGCTGTTTTTT.